This T cell receptor beta chain was recorded in a study of blood T cell repertoires in COVID-19. The overall study: Samples representing acute and convalescent COVID-19 were sourced from the United States, Italy and Spain. Sample material is recorded as cDNA or gDNA derived from T cells, B-cell-depleted T cells, or PBMCs.

From germline, CDR1 is SEHNR and CDR2 FQNEAQ (reference sequence). V lost 5 bases, J lost 6 bases, and 10 bases stayed unmatched. The CDR3 has 16 residues. Here immunoSEQ multiplex PCR was the method, and the copy in TCRdb shows in-frame clones only, minus some. The table has 300,000 to 400,000 clones, more than 75% seen once. This clone showed up just once. The V call is TRBV7-9, the J call TRBJ1-4, with 9 bases lining up with TRBD1. The material sequenced was PBMCs or T cells enriched from blood (not recorded which). This sequence originates from a woman aged 25 to 39 with acute COVID-19. The CDR3 DNA follows: TGTGCCAGCAGCGTCGGACAGGGGTTAGGAGATGAAAAACTGTTTTTT. Amino acid sequence: CASSVGQGLGDEKLFF.